The source of this TCR beta chain is a study of cytotoxic CD8 clonotypes in ibrutinib-treated CLL. Profiling relied on immunoSEQ multiplex PCR, and the TCRdb table lists in-frame clones only, not all of them. The table lists around 52,000 clones, 50% to 70% of them singletons. The CDR3 length is 16 residues. Trimming at V came to 4 bases and at J to 7 bases, leaving 15 bases not matched to a gene. CDR1 SGHAT and CDR2 FQNNGV come from the germline V gene. This chain joins TRBV11-2 and TRBJ2-7; TRBD1 matches at 8 bases. This specimen consisted of PBMCs, obtained after 24 months of ibrutinib treatment. The receptor was derived from a human donor with chronic lymphocytic leukemia. CDR3 sequence: CASSSQGAYTYGEQYF. The CDR3 bases are TGTGCCAGCAGCTCTCAGGGGGCCTATACTTACGGAGAGCAGTACTTC.